These 27 T cell receptor beta chains originate from one sample sequenced in a study of blood T cell repertoires in COVID-19. Sequencing used immunoSEQ multiplex PCR; TCRdb keeps in-frame clones, though not all of them. Among about 36,000 clones listed, around 85% were seen once. The sequenced sample was peripheral blood. These receptors came from a human donor in a cohort sampled during active COVID-19.

The rearrangement joins TRBV10-3 to TRBJ1-5; TRBD1 matches at 9 bases. Germline V lookup: CDR1 ENHRY, CDR2 SYGVKD. This CDR3 has 15 amino acids. V gave up 4 bases and J gave up 1 base; unmatched junction bases: 2. CDR3 sequence (DNA): TGTGCCATCAGTGGGACAGGGGAGAGCAATCAGCCCCAGCATTTT. This sequence encodes CAISGTGESNQPQHF.

A few counts support this clone. The chain is built from TRBV10-3 and TRBJ2-7; 8 nucleotides match TRBD2. This CDR3 spans 14 amino acids. Germline V gene data show CDR1 as ENHRY and CDR2 as SYGVKD. The J segment lost 2 bases and the V segment lost 6 bases, leaving 6 bases of the junction unmatched. The CDR3 loop reads CAIRGAGDPYEQYF. CDR3 nucleotides: TGTGCCATCAGGGGAGCGGGGGACCCCTACGAGCAGTACTTC.

The DNA of the CDR3 is TGTGCCAGCAGGAATCCGCGGACAGGGCGATCCTACGAGCAGTACTTC. Its protein is CASRNPRTGRSYEQYF. The rearrangement links TRBV27 to TRBJ2-7, with 8 bases lining up with TRBD1. This CDR3 region has 16 residues. Germline assignment: CDR1 MNHEY and CDR2 SMNVEV (reference sequence). V dropped 6 bases and J dropped 1; count of bases not matched to a gene: 11.

The rearrangement joins TRBV2 to TRBJ2-7; D unclear. CDR1 and CDR2 (germline): SNHLY, FYNNEI. This CDR3 has 14 amino acids. The V and J ends lost 4 bases and 0 bases respectively, with 10 bases between them. The CDR3, as DNA: TGTGCCAGCAGTGCCAGTATCAGCTCCTACGAGCAGTACTTC. The encoded protein is CASSASISSYEQYF.

This clone showed up just once. V and J are TRBV28 and TRBJ1-5, with 11 positions matching TRBD1. The CDR3 totals 16 residues. Per germline, CDR1 MDHEN and CDR2 SYDVKM. Trimming removed 8 bases from V and 6 bases from J; junction bases left unmatched: 12. In nucleotides, the CDR3 is TGTGCCAGCCAAACCGGGGACAGGGGGTATAGTCAGCCCCAGCATTTT. Residues: CASQTGDRGYSQPQHF.

The chain combines TRBV6-5 with TRBJ2-1; D uncertain. Trimming left V 10 bases short and J 5 bases short, with 12 bases between. Germline CDR1 reads MNHEY; CDR2 reads SVGAGI. The CDR3 consists of 12 residues. CDR3 protein: CATTFRNNEQFF. CDR3 sequence (DNA): TGTGCCACCACCTTCAGGAACAATGAGCAGTTCTTC.

This sequence joins TRBV4-3 and TRBJ2-5; 8 bases line up with TRBD2. V gave up 0 bases and J gave up 7 bases; unmatched junction bases: 10. The length of the CDR3 is 16 residues. Germline V gene sequence: CDR1 LGHNA, CDR2 YSLEER. CDR3 protein: CASSQDAPGGAVTQYF. The DNA for the CDR3 is TGCGCCAGCAGCCAAGATGCCCCGGGGGGGGCTGTGACCCAGTACTTC.

V usage is TRBV30 and J usage is TRBJ2-2; D is undetermined. This CDR3 spans 12 amino acids. V was trimmed by 4 bases and J by 0 bases, leaving 3 bases between them. Per germline, CDR1 GTSNPN and CDR2 SVGIG (reference sequence). The CDR3 region has the DNA TGTGCCTGGATTACGAACACCGGGGAGCTGTTTTTT. Protein: CAWITNTGELFF. The entire variable domain, with the rest obtained from reference TRBV30 and TRBJ2-2, is as follows: SQTIHQWPATLVQPVGSPLSLECTVEGTSNPNLYWYRQAAGRGLQLLFYSVGIGQISSEVPQNLSASRPQDRQFILSSKKLLLSDSGFYLCAWITNTGELFFGEGSRLTVL.

The gene calls are TRBV4-3 and TRBJ2-7, with TRBD1 identical over 7 bases. The CDR3 consists of 15 residues. Unmatched junction bases numbered 9, after V lost 5 bases and J lost 2 bases. From germline, CDR1 is LGHNA and CDR2 YSLEER. The CDR3 bases are TGCGCCAGCAGCAGAAACAGGGGTGCCCCCTACGAGCAGTACTTC. Translation gives CASSRNRGAPYEQYF.

The gene calls are TRBV12-3 or TRBV12-4 and TRBJ1-2; the D is unclear. This CDR3 is 13 amino acids long. V was cut by 7 bases and J by 2 bases, with 11 bases left in between. The CDR3 bases are TGTGCCAGCACCGAGACCGGGAACTATGGCTACACCTTC. Amino acid sequence: CASTETGNYGYTF.

This chain links TRBV6-2 or TRBV6-3 with TRBJ1-6, with TRBD1 as a possible D gene (6 bases). The CDR3 is 13 amino acids. Trimming took off 2 bases at V and 13 bases at J, with 12 bases between the two ends. Per germline, CDR1 MNHEY and CDR2 SVGEGT. In DNA form, the CDR3 reads TGTGCCAGCAGTTACGGACAGCGAAATCCCCTCCACTTT. The encoded protein is CASSYGQRNPLHF.

A single count supports this clone. The chain uses TRBV27 and TRBJ1-5, with TRBD1 as a possible D gene (5 bases). Germline-derived CDR1 and CDR2 are MNHEY and SMNVEV (reference sequence). V lost 4 bases and J 1 base, leaving 8 bases between the germline ends. The CDR3 loop spans 14 amino acids. The DNA for the CDR3 is TGTGCCAGCAGTTCGGGGGAGAGCAATCAGCCCCAGCATTTT. Its protein product is CASSSGESNQPQHF.

In regard to this clone: A junction boundary mismatches the germline segment, possibly from a read error. This chain uses TRBV7-2 with TRBJ2-5; D gene ambiguous. Germline loops: CDR1 SGHTA, CDR2 FQGNSA. The CDR3 spans 11 residues. Written as DNA, the CDR3 is TGTGCCAGCAGCTTATCCAGGTTTTCGCACTTC. Protein: CASSLSRFSHF.

This chain connects TRBV6-4 to TRBJ2-2, with 7 bases fitting TRBD1. The V and J ends lost 2 bases and 3 bases, in that order; junction bases with no gene match: 0. CDR3 length equals 14 residues. The germline CDR1 and CDR2 sequences are MRHNA and SNTAGT. CDR3 in DNA: TGTGCCAGCAGTGACGACAGGGACACCGGGGAGCTGTTTTTT. It yields the protein CASSDDRDTGELFF.

This clone was recorded a few times. The chain has TRBV18 and TRBJ1-4, with 8 nucleotides matching TRBD1. Germline CDR1 reads KGHSH; CDR2 reads LQKENI. CDR3 length: 16 residues. Trimming at V came to 6 bases and at J to 0 bases, leaving 6 bases not matched to a gene. The DNA of the CDR3 is TGTGCCAGCTCGCCGGGACAGGCGGCAACTAATGAAAAACTGTTTTTT. Its translation is CASSPGQAATNEKLFF.

The gene calls are TRBV19 and TRBJ2-4; 9 bases agree with TRBD1. CDR1 is LNHDA and CDR2 is SQIVND in the germline V gene (reference sequence). The CDR3 has 14 residues. J lost 9 bases, V lost 1 base, and 4 bases had no gene match. CDR3 in DNA: TGTGCCAGTAGTATAGCGGGACAGGGTCCCATTCAGTACTTC. Translating it yields CASSIAGQGPIQYF.

Of note for this clone: At one of its ends the junction is not consistent with the germline gene, which may arise from a read error. V and J are TRBV5-1 and TRBJ2-1; TRBD2 agrees at 9 bases. This CDR3 has 17 amino acids. Germline CDR1 and CDR2: SGHRS and YFSETQ. CDR3 bases: TGCGCCAGCAGCTGGGGGCGGGGGGGCCTCTCCGACAATGAGCAGTTCTTC. It translates to CASSWGRGGLSDNEQFF.

The chain joins TRBV12-3 or TRBV12-4 to TRBJ2-3; D is possibly TRBD1 (5 bases). The V end was cut by 3 bases, the J end by 5 bases, with 6 bases between. The CDR3 runs to 12 residues. The CDR3 DNA is TGTGCCAGCAGTTTCCAGGGAGATACGCAGTATTTT. Amino acid sequence: CASSFQGDTQYF.

V gene TRBV6-5 combines with J gene TRBJ2-5, with TRBD2 identical over 8 bases. Germline V lookup: CDR1 MNHEY, CDR2 SVGAGI. The J segment lost 2 bases and the V segment lost 4 bases, leaving 3 bases of the junction unmatched. The CDR3 extends over 14 amino acids. CDR3 sequence (DNA): TGTGCCAGCAGTTTTATAGCGGGACAAGAGACCCAGTACTTC. It specifies CASSFIAGQETQYF.

This chain joins TRBV4-1 and TRBJ1-5; tentative D call: TRBD1 (6 bases). CDR1 is MGHRA, CDR2 YSYEKL, per germline. The V end was cut by 7 bases, the J end by 1 base, with 14 bases between. The CDR3 is 15 residues long. The DNA of the CDR3 is TGCGCCAGCAACCCAGGGGTCTGGAGCAATCAGCCCCAGCATTTT. Translation gives CASNPGVWSNQPQHF.

The rearrangement links TRBV24-1 to TRBJ1-5; D uncertain. The length of the CDR3 is 14 residues. Trimming cost V 2 bases and J 4 bases, with 8 bases left between them. CDR1 is KGHDR, CDR2 SFDVKD, per germline. The CDR3 sequence: CATSDSGENQPQHF. In DNA form, the CDR3 reads TGTGCCACCAGTGATTCCGGGGAGAATCAGCCCCAGCATTTT.

The gene calls are TRBV6-5 and TRBJ1-3; 8 nucleotides agree with TRBD1. V shed 4 bases, J shed 0 bases, and the junction held 5 bases outside the gene matches. Germline V gives CDR1 MNHEY, CDR2 SVGAGI. CDR3 length equals 16 residues. CDR3: CASSSLDRGSGNTIYF. In DNA form, the CDR3 reads TGTGCCAGCAGTTCTTTAGACAGGGGCTCTGGAAACACCATATATTTT.

This chain joins TRBV7-2 and TRBJ2-1; TRBD2 matches at 9 bases. The CDR3 loop spans 15 amino acids. Trimming removed 1 base from V and 5 bases from J; junction bases left unmatched: 3. CDR1 SGHTA and CDR2 FQGNSA come from the germline V gene. In DNA, the CDR3 is TGTGCCAGCAGCTTAGTCGCTAGCGGGAACAATGAGCAGTTCTTC. It codes for CASSLVASGNNEQFF.

The chain uses TRBV9 and TRBJ1-1; no clear D gene. The CDR3 totals 15 residues. Germline V lookup: CDR1 SGDLS, CDR2 YYNGEE. Trimming took off 0 bases at V and 1 base at J, with 10 bases between the two ends. In DNA form, the CDR3 reads TGTGCCAGCAGCGTAGGCGGGGTGGAGAACACTGAAGCTTTCTTT. This sequence encodes CASSVGGVENTEAFF.

The chain joins TRBV3-1 (or the pseudogene TRBV3-2) to TRBJ1-6, with a tentative D call TRBD1 (6 bases). In germline, CDR1 is LGHDT, CDR2 YNNKEL (reference sequence). Trimming left V 2 bases short and J 7 bases short, with 12 bases between. The CDR3 is made up of 15 amino acids. CDR3 residues: CASSQHTGQNSPLHF. In DNA, the CDR3 is TGTGCCAGCAGCCAACACACAGGGCAGAATTCACCCCTCCACTTT.

This clone was counted between two and nine times. The J gene is TRBJ1-1, the V gene TRBV5-4; the D gene is possibly TRBD1 (6 bases). There are 13 residues in the CDR3. Trimming removed 5 bases at V and 3 bases at J, with 11 bases between. CDR1 is SGHNT and CDR2 is YYREEE in the germline V gene (reference sequence). CDR3 DNA sequence: TGTGCCAGCAGGGGGGGGCTATACACTGAAGCTTTCTTT. It is translated as CASRGGLYTEAFF. Based on the CDR3 plus reference TRBV5-4 and TRBJ1-1, the full variable domain is ETGVTQSPTHLIKTRGQQVTLRCSSQSGHNTVSWYQQALGQGPQFIFQYYREEENGRGNFPPRFSGLQFPNYSSELNVNALELDDSALYLCASRGGLYTEAFFGQGTRLTVV.

The chain uses TRBV7-8 and TRBJ2-7; TRBD1 matches 7 bases. The CDR3 length is 14 residues. The trim removed 1 base at V and 6 bases at J, leaving 6 bases unmatched. The germline V gene encodes CDR1 SGHVS and CDR2 FQNEAQ. CDR3 sequence (DNA): TGTGCCAGCAGCTTAGGAGGGGGCGCCCGCGAGCAGTACTTC. This translates into CASSLGGGAREQYF.